These 28 T cell receptor beta chains came from one sample sequenced in a study of T-cell memory formation after mild COVID-19. Each CDR3 protein gets one entry after TCRdb re-called the 5' RACE reads with MiXCR. Among about 130,000 distinct CDR3 sequences listed, about 23% were seen once. Sequenced: PBMCs or a T cell subset sorted from them (not recorded which). Receptors were obtained from an adult woman who had mild COVID-19 (a few samples of this study predate the infection). Cell type and time point are not known.

A few counts support this clonotype. Here the CDR3 reads CASSVEANQETQYF. CDR3 in DNA: TGTGCCAGCAGCGTAGAGGCCAACCAAGAGACCCAGTACTTC. V usage is TRBV9 and J usage is TRBJ2-5; D uncertain. Germline assignment: CDR1 SGDLS and CDR2 YYNGEE. Trimming removed 0 bases at V and 0 bases at J, with 6 bases between. CDR3 length: 14 amino acids.

This clonotype was seen at least ten times. The chain combines TRBV4-3 with TRBJ2-7; 10 nucleotides line up with TRBD1. Losses at the gene ends were 5 bases for V and 3 bases for J; bases not matched to a gene: 10. Per the germline V gene, CDR1 is LGHNA and CDR2 is YSLEER. This CDR3 is built from 16 residues. CDR3 DNA sequence: TGCGCCAGCAGCTACTCCGGGACAGGGGAAGTCTACGAGCAGTACTTC. It is translated as CASSYSGTGEVYEQYF.

This clonotype was counted a few times. The chain employs TRBV24-1 and TRBJ1-2; D not resolved. The germline V gene encodes CDR1 KGHDR and CDR2 SFDVKD. The CDR3 extends over 16 amino acids. Trimming removed 2 bases at V and 4 bases at J, with 16 bases between. CDR3 sequence: CATSDSSDSGGYGYTF. CDR3 bases: TGTGCCACCAGTGATTCTTCGGATTCAGGAGGCTATGGCTACACCTTC.

The chain employs TRBV9 and TRBJ2-1; 11 bases match TRBD2. V shed 3 bases, J shed 9 bases, and the junction held 11 bases outside the gene matches. This CDR3 has 16 residues. The germline gives CDR1 SGDLS, CDR2 YYNGEE. The CDR3 bases are TGTGCCAGCAGCGAGATAGCGGGGGGGCTCGCTGGTGAGCAGTTCTTC. Translating gives CASSEIAGGLAGEQFF.

The rearrangement links TRBV5-1 to TRBJ2-1; no clear D. Germline-derived CDR1 and CDR2 are SGHRS and YFSETQ. Trimming removed 0 bases from V and 2 bases from J, with 9 bases in between. This CDR3 is built from 15 residues. This CDR3 is CASSLGVGTYNEQFF. CDR3 coding DNA: TGCGCCAGCAGCTTGGGGGTAGGCACCTACAATGAGCAGTTCTTC.

This chain uses TRBV9 with TRBJ2-1; D is undetermined. The CDR3 loop spans 14 amino acids. V gave up 2 bases and J gave up 4 bases, with 10 bases separating them. Germline assignment: CDR1 SGDLS and CDR2 YYNGEE. CDR3 in DNA: TGTGCCAGCAGCGTCACTTCTGGGTACAATGAGCAGTTCTTC. Its translation is CASSVTSGYNEQFF.

The CDR3 nucleotides are TGTGCCAGCAGCCAATTCCTCGCCAATGAGCAGTTCTTC. Translated: CASSQFLANEQFF. The chain uses TRBV3-1 and TRBJ2-1, with unresolved D. Germline lookup yields CDR1 LGHDT and CDR2 YNNKEL (reference sequence). Between the trimmed V and J ends, which lost 2 bases and 6 bases, there was a span of 8 bases. This CDR3 is 13 amino acids long.

The CDR3 coding sequence is TGCAGCGTCCCCGAGGACAGCACAAGAGATACGCAGTATTTT. Translation: CSVPEDSTRDTQYF. The gene calls are TRBV29-1 and TRBJ2-3; D may be TRBD1 (6 bases). Trimming left V 6 bases short and J 5 bases short, with 18 bases between. Per the germline V gene, CDR1 is SQVTM and CDR2 is ANQGSEA. The length of the CDR3 is 14 residues.

This clonotype was detected a few times. The chain has TRBV4-1 and TRBJ2-3; a possible D gene is TRBD2 (5 bases). V was trimmed by 2 bases and J by 2 bases, leaving 11 bases between them. This CDR3 region has 15 residues. Germline CDR1 and CDR2: MGHRA and YSYEKL. The CDR3 nucleotides are TGCGCCAGCAGCCAACGAGCGGCAAACACAGATACGCAGTATTTT. Its translation is CASSQRAANTDTQYF.

This clonotype has a handful of counts. The V gene is TRBV20-1, the J gene TRBJ1-2; D possibly corresponds to TRBD1 (5 bases). V was trimmed by 0 bases and J by 7 bases, leaving 12 bases between them. The CDR3 sequence is 13 residues long. Germline V lookup: CDR1 DFQATT, CDR2 SNEGSKA (reference sequence). The DNA for the CDR3 is TGCAGTGCTAGAGATCCAGCGGGGGGTGGCTACACCTTC. This encodes CSARDPAGGGYTF.

This clonotype was observed a handful of times. The chain carries TRBV5-5 and TRBJ2-5; TRBD1 matches 8 bases. The ends lost 0 bases at V and 5 bases at J; junction bases unmatched: 6. CDR3 length: 15 amino acids. Germline CDR1 SGHKS, CDR2 YYEKEE (reference sequence). CDR3 nucleotides: TGTGCCAGCAGCTTGGTTGCAGGGGGCAGGGAGACCCAGTACTTC. Residues: CASSLVAGGRETQYF.

Many counts were recorded for this clonotype. The rearrangement uses TRBV7-9 and TRBJ2-5; the match to TRBD1 covers 8 bases. With V trimmed by 7 bases and J by 2 bases, 18 bases remained unmatched. The CDR3 sequence is 18 residues long. The germline gives CDR1 SEHNR, CDR2 FQNEAQ (reference sequence). In nucleotides, the CDR3 is TGTGCCAGCACCCGGGGACCGGGGACAGGAGCCGTACAAGAGACCCAGTACTTC. It codes for CASTRGPGTGAVQETQYF.

This clonotype was observed a handful of times. The rearrangement links TRBV7-8 to TRBJ2-1; TRBD2 matches 8 bases. The ends lost 2 bases at V and 8 bases at J; junction bases unmatched: 17. CDR3 size: 18 residues. Germline V gene data show CDR1 as SGHVS and CDR2 as FQNEAQ. In DNA form, the CDR3 reads TGTGCCAGCAGCTTATTTGTTCGCGCGGGAGGCCCCGGATATGAGCAGTTCTTC. Its protein product is CASSLFVRAGGPGYEQFF.

The CDR3 protein is CASSPKTSGATYEQYF. CDR3 coding DNA: TGTGCCAGCAGCCCTAAGACTAGCGGAGCTACCTACGAGCAGTACTTC. The genes are TRBV7-9 and TRBJ2-7, with 9 positions matching TRBD2. The V gene's germline CDR1 is SEHNR and CDR2 FQNEAQ (reference sequence). The J segment lost 2 bases and the V segment lost 5 bases, leaving 10 bases of the junction unmatched. The CDR3 covers 16 residues.

In nucleotides, the CDR3 is TGCGCCAGCTACACGGTCGGTAGCGGAACCTACGAGCAGTACTTC. Translated: CASYTVGSGTYEQYF. The rearrangement joins TRBV5-1 to TRBJ2-7; D might be TRBD2 (6 bases). The length of the CDR3 is 15 residues. Germline loops: CDR1 SGHRS, CDR2 YFSETQ. The ends were cut back, 7 bases at V and 2 bases at J, with 19 bases in the middle.

The DNA for the CDR3 is TGTGCCAGCAGCCCCGATTTACGGACGGCAGAGACCCAGTACTTC. Translated: CASSPDLRTAETQYF. V and J are TRBV7-8 and TRBJ2-5, with unresolved D. This CDR3 contains 15 residues. Trimming removed 5 bases at V and 4 bases at J, with 17 bases between. The germline V gene encodes CDR1 SGHVS and CDR2 FQNEAQ.

This chain uses TRBV20-1 with TRBJ2-5; 10 nucleotides match TRBD1. V dropped 4 bases and J dropped 4; count of bases not matched to a gene: 9. Per the germline V gene, CDR1 is DFQATT and CDR2 is SNEGSKA (reference sequence). The CDR3 consists of 15 residues. DNA for the CDR3: TGCAGTGCTAATTCGGGACAGGGGAGAGGAGAGACCCAGTACTTC. Its translation is CSANSGQGRGETQYF.

This chain links TRBV2 with TRBJ2-3; 12 bases map to TRBD2. V trimming: 7 bases; J trimming: 0 bases; junction bases outside the gene matches: 2. This CDR3 contains 15 residues. Germline assignment: CDR1 SNHLY and CDR2 FYNNEI. This CDR3 reads CASKGTSGSTDTQYF. CDR3 DNA sequence: TGTGCCAGCAAAGGGACTAGCGGGAGCACAGATACGCAGTATTTT.

This clonotype was seen more than once but under ten times. The V gene is TRBV7-6, the J gene TRBJ2-2, with D possibly TRBD1 on 6 matching bases. CDR1 and CDR2 (germline): SGHVS, FNYEAQ. V was cut by 4 bases and J by 1 base, with 10 bases left in between. The CDR3 is 15 residues long. CDR3 in amino acids: CASSSRDKNTGELFF. The CDR3 coding sequence is TGTGCCAGCAGCTCCCGGGACAAGAACACCGGGGAGCTGTTTTTT.

This clonotype was detected only once. The rearrangement uses TRBV9 and TRBJ1-2, with 8 bases identical to TRBD1. The CDR3 is 15 residues long. V lost 3 bases to trimming and J lost 3 bases; unmatched junction nucleotides: 7. CDR1 and CDR2 (germline): SGDLS, YYNGEE. This CDR3 is CASSARTGNDYGYTF. CDR3 DNA: TGTGCCAGCAGCGCTCGGACAGGGAATGACTATGGCTACACCTTC.

In the case of this clonotype: The junction departs from the called germline gene at one end, perhaps through a read error. V and J are TRBV29-1 and TRBJ1-2; D gene ambiguous. CDR3 length: 13 residues. The germline CDR1 and CDR2 sequences are SQVTM and ANQGSEA. The CDR3 loop is CSVEGPRTYGYTF. In DNA, the CDR3 is TGCAGCGTCGAAGGACCGCGAACCTATGGCTACACCTTC.

This clonotype was seen a handful of times. The chain uses TRBV7-9 and TRBJ2-7, with TRBD2 as a possible D gene (5 bases). The CDR3 totals 14 residues. V lost 3 bases and J lost 4, with 13 bases in between. Germline assignment: CDR1 SEHNR and CDR2 FQNEAQ (reference sequence). The CDR3 spells CASSLDPEEYEQYF. In DNA, the CDR3 is TGTGCCAGCAGCTTGGACCCGGAGGAGTACGAGCAGTACTTC.

There are a few counts of this clonotype. This chain uses TRBV25-1 with TRBJ2-1, with D uncertain. In germline, CDR1 is MGHDK, CDR2 SYGVNS. The length of the CDR3 is 14 residues. The ends were cut back, 4 bases at V and 0 bases at J, with 7 bases in the middle. DNA of the CDR3: TGTGCCAGCAGTGGACTGGCCTCCTACAATGAGCAGTTCTTC. Translating it yields CASSGLASYNEQFF.

The chain recombines TRBV2 with TRBJ2-7; D is undetermined. The CDR3 has 13 residues. From germline, CDR1 is SNHLY and CDR2 FYNNEI. V was shortened by 0 bases and J by 2 bases, with 5 bases between the two germline ends. The CDR3 DNA reads TGTGCCAGCAGTGAAGCCCCGACCTACGAGCAGTACTTC. Amino acid sequence: CASSEAPTYEQYF.

This clonotype was detected only a few times. The chain couples TRBV5-6 to TRBJ2-2; possible D gene TRBD2, 6 bases. This CDR3 contains 15 residues. Trimming shortened V by 0 bases and J by 7 bases, and 13 bases separated the two germline ends. Germline V CDR1 and CDR2: SGHDT, YYEEEE. In DNA, the CDR3 is TGTGCCAGCAGCTTGGCCCGGGGGTCGGGCGGGGAGCTGTTTTTT. Its translation: CASSLARGSGGELFF. The full variable domain, in which reference TRBV5-6 and TRBJ2-2 provide the parts outside the CDR3, is DAGVTQSPTHLIKTRGQQVTLRCSPKSGHDTVSWYQQALGQGPQFIFQYYEEEERQRGNFPDRFSGHQFPNYSSELNVNALLLGDSALYLCASSLARGSGGELFFGEGSRLTVL.

The chain uses TRBV6-5 and TRBJ2-1; D is perhaps TRBD1 or TRBD2 (5 bases each). In germline, CDR1 is MNHEY, CDR2 SVGAGI. V dropped 7 bases and J dropped 9 bases, with 13 bases sitting between them. There are 12 residues in the CDR3. CDR3 sequence: CASIDPGGEQFF. CDR3 in DNA: TGTGCCAGCATCGACCCTGGGGGTGAGCAGTTCTTC.

The chain carries TRBV7-9 and TRBJ2-7, with D maybe TRBD2 (5 bases). The CDR3 has 14 amino acids. Germline V gene sequence: CDR1 SEHNR, CDR2 FQNEAQ (reference sequence). Trimming stripped 0 bases from V and 3 bases from J, with 9 bases between. Here the CDR3 reads CASSLAASNYEQYF. The CDR3 DNA reads as TGTGCCAGCAGCTTAGCCGCTAGCAACTACGAGCAGTACTTC.

V is TRBV7-9 and J is TRBJ2-7; no clear D. The ends were cut back, 5 bases at V and 1 base at J, with 6 bases in the middle. The CDR3 is 12 amino acids. Per germline, CDR1 SEHNR and CDR2 FQNEAQ (reference sequence). The CDR3 here is CASSEESYEQYF. CDR3 DNA sequence: TGTGCCAGCAGCGAGGAATCCTACGAGCAGTACTTC.